These 27 T cell receptor beta chains were sequenced from one sample in a study of monozygotic twins with cystic fibrosis. Assay: immunoSEQ multiplex PCR; the TCRdb copy retains only in-frame clones and omits some. The profile covers approximately 33,000 clones, with about 87% appearing a single time and under 2% taken by the ten largest. The sequenced sample consisted of blood. These TCRs come from a girl under 10 years old with cystic fibrosis.

CDR3: CASGREGTEAFF. The CDR3 DNA follows: TGTGCCAGCGGTCGGGAAGGGACTGAAGCTTTCTTT. The V call is TRBV6-5, the J call TRBJ1-1, with unresolved D. The CDR3 contains 12 residues. Trimming removed 8 bases from V and 5 bases from J, with 12 bases in between. Germline CDR1 is MNHEY and CDR2 is SVGAGI.

The V call is TRBV5-6, the J call TRBJ1-3; 7 bases agree with TRBD1. After removal of 4 bases from V and 0 bases from J, the junction contained 7 bases not matched to a gene. This CDR3 region has 16 residues. CDR1 is SGHDT and CDR2 is YYEEEE in the germline V gene. The chain's CDR3 is CASSANPGGSGNTIYF. The CDR3 coding sequence is TGTGCCAGCAGCGCTAACCCAGGGGGCTCTGGAAACACCATATATTTT.

The genes are TRBV18 and TRBJ2-7, with TRBD2 identical over 9 bases. Germline trimming cut 2 bases from V and 7 bases from J; bases unmatched to any gene: 6. Germline V gene sequence: CDR1 KGHSH, CDR2 LQKENI. The CDR3 has 14 residues. CDR3 sequence reads: CASSPLAGAGEQYF. The CDR3 DNA follows: TGTGCCAGCTCACCATTAGCGGGGGCTGGTGAGCAGTACTTC. The full variable domain, completed using reference TRBV18 and TRBJ2-7, is NAGVMQNPRHLVRRRGQEARLRCSPMKGHSHVYWYRQLPEEGLKFMVYLQKENIIDESGMPKERFSAEFPKEGPSILRIQQVVRGDSAAYFCASSPLAGAGEQYFGPGTRLTVT.

The J gene is TRBJ2-1, the V gene TRBV6-6; 9 bases map to TRBD2. V was pared by 0 bases and J by 7 bases, with 7 bases of the junction left unmatched. The CDR3 sequence is 16 residues long. Looked up from germline, CDR1 is MNHNY and CDR2 is SVGAGI (reference sequence). As DNA, the CDR3 is TGTGCCAGCAGTTACTCGATACTAGCGGGTCGGAATGAGCAGTTCTTC. Amino acid sequence: CASSYSILAGRNEQFF.

This chain connects TRBV7-7 to TRBJ2-7; perhaps TRBD1 as D (6 bases). Trimming stripped 5 bases from V and 7 bases from J, with 18 bases between. Germline V gene data show CDR1 as SSHAT and CDR2 as FNYEAQ (reference sequence). The length of the CDR3 is 14 residues. CDR3 sequence (DNA): TGTGCCAGCAGCCCAGGGGACGGGTACGGGGAGCAGTACTTC. Residues: CASSPGDGYGEQYF. The full variable domain, completed using reference TRBV7-7 and TRBJ2-7, is GAGVSQSPRYKVTKRGQDVTLRCDPISSHATLYWYQQALGQGPEFLTYFNYEAQPDKSGLPSDRFSAERPEGSISTLTIQRTEQRDSAMYRCASSPGDGYGEQYFGPGTRLTVT.

The chain links TRBV5-6 to TRBJ1-6; tentative D call: TRBD1 (5 bases). The germline CDR1 and CDR2 sequences are SGHDT and YYEEEE. This CDR3 region has 16 residues. Trimming shortened V by 0 bases and J by 7 bases, and 14 bases separated the two germline ends. The CDR3 DNA reads as TGTGCCAGCAGCTTGGCCCAGGCAGGGCCGAATTCACCCCTCCACTTT. Its protein is CASSLAQAGPNSPLHF.

The V call is TRBV5-1, the J call TRBJ2-2; TRBD2 might be the D (6 bases). The germline V gene encodes CDR1 SGHRS and CDR2 YFSETQ. The ends were cut back, 4 bases at V and 4 bases at J, with 11 bases in the middle. The CDR3 loop spans 14 amino acids. CDR3 nucleotides: TGCGCCAGCAGCCGCGCGGGGAGCACCGGGGAGCTGTTTTTT. This sequence encodes CASSRAGSTGELFF.

V and J are TRBV2 and TRBJ2-3, with 7 bases identical to TRBD1. The germline gives CDR1 SNHLY, CDR2 FYNNEI. The CDR3 contains 11 residues. V lost 9 bases to trimming and J lost 9 bases; unmatched junction nucleotides: 6. CDR3 loop: CARVVQGTQYF. Written as DNA, the CDR3 is TGTGCCAGGGTCGTACAGGGGACGCAGTATTTT.

This sequence joins TRBV4-1 and TRBJ2-2, with 7 bases aligning to TRBD2. Germline values: CDR1 MGHRA, CDR2 YSYEKL. The junction had 5 bases not matched to a gene; V was cut back by 1 base and J by 0 bases. The CDR3 totals 17 residues. The CDR3 nucleotides are TGCGCCAGCAGCCAAGGGGGCGGGGGAGCGAACACCGGGGAGCTGTTTTTT. It specifies CASSQGGGGANTGELFF.

The chain combines TRBV19 with TRBJ1-1; perhaps TRBD1 as D (5 bases). CDR3 size: 13 residues. Trimming removed 1 base at V and 4 bases at J, with 7 bases between. Per germline, CDR1 LNHDA and CDR2 SQIVND (reference sequence). The CDR3 sequence is CASSIGGGTEAFF. The CDR3 DNA reads TGTGCCAGTAGTATAGGGGGGGGCACTGAAGCTTTCTTT. Filled out from reference TRBV19 and TRBJ1-1, the complete variable domain reads DGGITQSPKYLFRKEGQNVTLSCEQNLNHDAMYWYRQDPGQGLRLIYYSQIVNDFQKGDIAEGYSVSREKKESFPLTVTSAQKNPTAFYLCASSIGGGTEAFFGQGTRLTVV.

The CDR3 is CASSSQGSYEQYF. CDR3 DNA: TGTGCCAGCAGCTCGCAGGGTTCCTACGAGCAGTACTTC. The chain links TRBV7-9 to TRBJ2-7, with D maybe TRBD1 (5 bases). The CDR3 has 13 residues. Germline V gene sequence: CDR1 SEHNR, CDR2 FQNEAQ (reference sequence). Trimming pared 4 bases from V and 1 base from J, leaving 8 bases between.

This clone was observed a single time. This chain links TRBV29-1 with TRBJ2-1; D not certain. The ends were cut back, 4 bases at V and 1 base at J, with 17 bases in the middle. The length of the CDR3 is 16 residues. The germline V gene has CDR1 SQVTM and CDR2 ANQGSEA. The CDR3: CSVVPIVTTSYNEQFF. The CDR3 DNA reads TGCAGCGTTGTACCTATCGTAACTACATCCTACAATGAGCAGTTCTTC.

The V and J genes are TRBV11-2 and TRBJ2-7; D gene unclear. V was clipped by 1 base and J by 3 bases, with 7 bases between them. The CDR3 contains 13 residues. The germline V gene encodes CDR1 SGHAT and CDR2 FQNNGV. The CDR3 DNA is TGTGCCAGCAGCTTAGGCAAGCGCTACGAGCAGTACTTC. Protein sequence: CASSLGKRYEQYF.

V and J are TRBV2 and TRBJ2-1; tentatively, D is TRBD1 (6 bases). Germline lookup yields CDR1 SNHLY and CDR2 FYNNEI. V shed 6 bases and J shed 3 bases, with 12 bases lying between them. The CDR3 is 14 amino acids. The CDR3 DNA is TGTGCCAGCAGGGAAAGGGGGATCTACAATGAGCAGTTCTTC. Its protein product is CASRERGIYNEQFF.

The chain employs TRBV25-1 and TRBJ2-7; D not certain. The CDR3 has 13 residues. Trimming left V 5 bases short and J 3 bases short, with 11 bases between. Per germline, CDR1 MGHDK and CDR2 SYGVNS. DNA of the CDR3: TGTGCCAGCAGTCGCTGGGAAGGCTACGAGCAGTACTTC. Residues: CASSRWEGYEQYF.

The rearrangement joins TRBV7-9 to TRBJ2-2, with D perhaps being TRBD1 or TRBD2 (5 bases each). The CDR3 spans 15 residues. The germline gives CDR1 SEHNR, CDR2 FQNEAQ (reference sequence). The ends were cut back, 3 bases at V and 0 bases at J, with 8 bases in the middle. The CDR3 region has the DNA TGTGCCAGCAGCTTCGGGACGTCGAACACCGGGGAGCTGTTTTTT. It encodes CASSFGTSNTGELFF.

This clone showed up just once. The genes are TRBV5-5 and TRBJ2-7; D is unclear. CDR3 size: 14 residues. Germline V lookup: CDR1 SGHKS, CDR2 YYEKEE (reference sequence). V lost 0 bases, J lost 2 bases, and 9 bases lay in between. This CDR3 reads CASSLGVKPYEQYF. DNA for the CDR3: TGTGCCAGCAGCTTGGGAGTAAAACCCTACGAGCAGTACTTC.

The V call is TRBV19, the J call TRBJ1-2; TRBD1 aligns across 8 bases. The trim removed 1 base at V and 3 bases at J, leaving 10 bases unmatched. The length of the CDR3 is 17 residues. In germline, CDR1 is LNHDA, CDR2 SQIVND (reference sequence). CDR3 in DNA: TGTGCCAGTAGTATAGCCCGGGACAGGCCGGGGGACTATGGCTACACCTTC. Translated: CASSIARDRPGDYGYTF. The full variable domain, its missing parts supplied by reference TRBV19 and TRBJ1-2, is DGGITQSPKYLFRKEGQNVTLSCEQNLNHDAMYWYRQDPGQGLRLIYYSQIVNDFQKGDIAEGYSVSREKKESFPLTVTSAQKNPTAFYLCASSIARDRPGDYGYTFGSGTRLTVV.

The chain joins TRBV10-3 to TRBJ1-1; D unresolved. This CDR3 is built from 14 residues. Germline CDR1 and CDR2: ENHRY and SYGVKD. V was trimmed by 2 bases and J by 6 bases, leaving 13 bases between them. The CDR3 loop reads CAISEKATKSEAFF. CDR3 coding DNA: TGTGCCATCAGTGAGAAGGCGACAAAGTCTGAAGCTTTCTTT.

The rearrangement uses TRBV6-1 and TRBJ1-3; possible D gene TRBD1, 6 bases. V was shortened by 11 bases and J by 2 bases, with 10 bases between the two germline ends. This CDR3 has 12 amino acids. Germline lookup yields CDR1 MNHNS and CDR2 SASEGT. The CDR3 reads CAGGGTGNTIYF. The CDR3 DNA sequence: TGTGCCGGGGGGGGCACTGGAAACACCATATATTTT.

This chain connects TRBV9 to TRBJ1-3; D uncertain. The CDR3 has 16 amino acids. V shed 1 base and J shed 2 bases, with 13 bases lying between them. The germline V gene encodes CDR1 SGDLS and CDR2 YYNGEE. CDR3 bases: TGTGCCAGCAGCGTAACCACCCGGCCGGCTGGAAACACCATATATTTT. Its protein is CASSVTTRPAGNTIYF. The full variable domain, rest sourced from reference TRBV9 and TRBJ1-3, is DSGVTQTPKHLITATGQRVTLRCSPRSGDLSVYWYQQSLDQGLQFLIQYYNGEERAKGNILERFSAQQFPDLHSELNLSSLELGDSALYFCASSVTTRPAGNTIYFGEGSWLTVV.

With regard to this clone: A junction boundary mismatches the germline segment, possibly from a read error. J is TRBJ2-7 and V is TRBV9; TRBD2 matches 10 bases. This CDR3 region has 14 residues. Looked up from germline, CDR1 is SGDLS and CDR2 is YYNGEE. The CDR3 sequence: CASSVAASGGFLNF. Here the CDR3 DNA reads TGTGCCAGCAGCGTAGCGGCTAGCGGGGGCTTCTTAAACTTC. Combining the CDR3 with reference TRBV9 and TRBJ2-7 gives the whole variable domain DSGVTQTPKHLITATGQRVTLRCSPRSGDLSVYWYQQSLDQGLQFLIQYYNGEERAKGNILERFSAQQFPDLHSELNLSSLELGDSALYFCASSVAASGGFLNFGPGTRLTVT.

The V call is TRBV7-9, the J call TRBJ1-4; 11 bases fit TRBD1. Germline assignment: CDR1 SEHNR and CDR2 FQNEAQ (reference sequence). V was clipped by 5 bases and J by 5 bases; unmatched bases: 13. The CDR3 consists of 18 residues. Here the CDR3 reads CASSPGVGQGGSNEKLFF. For the CDR3, the DNA is TGTGCCAGCAGCCCAGGTGTGGGACAGGGGGGATCGAATGAAAAACTGTTTTTT.

V usage is TRBV27 and J usage is TRBJ2-1, with D hard to call. CDR3 length equals 14 residues. With 2 bases removed from V and 4 bases from J, the gap between germline ends came to 9 bases. CDR1 and CDR2 (germline): MNHEY, SMNVEV (reference sequence). CDR3 protein: CASSLGVRYNEQFF. CDR3 nucleotide sequence: TGTGCCAGCAGTTTAGGCGTTCGGTACAATGAGCAGTTCTTC.

The chain uses TRBV9 and TRBJ2-1; possible D gene TRBD2, 6 bases. The CDR3 has 15 residues. Per the germline V gene, CDR1 is SGDLS and CDR2 is YYNGEE. V was trimmed by 0 bases and J by 4 bases, leaving 11 bases between them. The CDR3 coding sequence is TGTGCCAGCAGCGTAGACGGGACTTCTTACAATGAGCAGTTCTTC. This translates into CASSVDGTSYNEQFF.

The chain has TRBV7-2 and TRBJ2-5, with 8 nucleotides matching TRBD2. Germline values: CDR1 SGHTA, CDR2 FQGNSA. CDR3 length: 14 amino acids. Trimming removed 5 bases from V and 5 bases from J; junction bases left unmatched: 7. CDR3 nucleotide sequence: TGTGCCAGCAGCCCAGGACTAGCTAGGGAGACCCAGTACTTC. It specifies CASSPGLARETQYF.

The genes are TRBV7-8 and TRBJ2-3, with no clear D. V shed 1 base and J shed 3 bases, with 8 bases lying between them. The germline V gene encodes CDR1 SGHVS and CDR2 FQNEAQ. This CDR3 region has 14 residues. CDR3 in amino acids: CASSLGEKTDTQYF. The CDR3 DNA follows: TGTGCCAGCAGCTTAGGTGAGAAGACAGATACGCAGTATTTT. The complete variable domain, with remaining parts taken from reference TRBV7-8 and TRBJ2-3, reads GAGVSQSPRYKVAKRGQDVALRCDPISGHVSLFWYQQALGQGPEFLTYFQNEAQLDKSGLPSDRFFAERPEGSVSTLKIQRTQQEDSAVYLCASSLGEKTDTQYFGPGTRLTVL.